This T cell receptor beta chain was profiled in a study of cytomegalovirus exposure and HLA in healthy donors. Primers: 60 Vbeta forward and 13 Jbeta reverse. Sequenced by immunoSEQ multiplex PCR; TCRdb stores in-frame clones only, minus some. This table holds about 150,000 clones, approximately 77% found once. The study, taken as a whole, reports: Among the sequence variants, a highly shared cluster was likely an artifact of sequencing. The authors later linked a missense DCLRE1C variant to TCR beta V- and J-gene trimming.

Turning to this clone: Its cognate antigen is unknown.

This receptor was taken from a man younger than 30 in good health and CMV-seronegative. The sample consisted of PBMCs.

In DNA form, the CDR3 reads TGTGCCAGCAGTTGGGGGGGCGAGCACAATGAGCAGTTCTTC. Translated, it gives CASSWGGEHNEQFF. The gene calls are TRBV6-5 and TRBJ2-1; tentative D call: TRBD2 (7 bases). Per the germline V gene, CDR1 is MNHEY and CDR2 is SVGAGI. This CDR3 spans 14 amino acids. Trimming removed 4 bases at V and 5 bases at J, with 12 bases between.